The clone carrying this TCR beta chain was counted between two and nine times. Its specificity is not known. The PCR was carried out with 60 Vbeta primers and 13 Jbeta primers. Method: immunoSEQ multiplex PCR; TCRdb's copy keeps in-frame clones and lacks some. The table lists 100,000 to 120,000 clones, around 88% of them singletons, with 1.5% to 2% in the top ten. The data stem from a study of cytomegalovirus exposure and HLA in healthy donors. Study context: From HLA-typed donors, an early data release held tens of millions of unique TCRs.

Germline trimming cut 0 bases from V and 3 bases from J; bases unmatched to any gene: 5. Germline-derived CDR1 and CDR2 are SGHRS and YFSETQ. The CDR3 is 15 amino acids. General study results and limits: It was approximately 160 TCR beta chains that were listed as cytomegalovirus-associated. Available immune exposure information was restricted to CMV serostatus only. Per a later analysis, HLA-associated TCR beta chains showed more clonal expansion than other, equally common TCR beta chains.

This sequence originates from a man between 35 and 55 years old in good health and CMV-seronegative. The sequenced sample was PBMCs. The chain couples TRBV5-1 to TRBJ2-7; 8 positions agree with TRBD1. CDR3 coding DNA: TGCGCCAGCAGCTTGGGGCAGGGGGCCTTCTACGAGCAGTACTTC. Translated: CASSLGQGAFYEQYF.